This TCR beta chain was sequenced during a study of T-cell memory formation after mild COVID-19. Regarding the study as a whole: Specificity for SARS-CoV-2 was not confirmed among the second-wave clones peaking on day 37.

The V and J ends lost 6 bases and 6 bases respectively, with 8 bases between them. The germline gives CDR1 SGHTA, CDR2 FQGNSA. The CDR3 sequence is 11 residues long. TCRdb called the 5' RACE reads again in MiXCR, with one record for every CDR3 protein. Altogether approximately 340,000 distinct CDR3 sequences are present, around 15% being singletons, with the ten largest covering about 20%. This clonotype has more than one count but fewer than ten. Its antigen is currently unknown. Sequencing was performed on PBMCs or a T cell subset sorted from them (not recorded which). The receptor was derived from a man aged 18-30 years who had mild COVID-19 (a few samples of this study predate the infection). Cell type and time point are not known. The chain is built from TRBV7-2 and TRBJ1-2, with D possibly matching TRBD1 (6 bases). The CDR3 bases are TGTGCCAGCAGGACAGGAGATGGCTACACCTTC. Translating gives CASRTGDGYTF.